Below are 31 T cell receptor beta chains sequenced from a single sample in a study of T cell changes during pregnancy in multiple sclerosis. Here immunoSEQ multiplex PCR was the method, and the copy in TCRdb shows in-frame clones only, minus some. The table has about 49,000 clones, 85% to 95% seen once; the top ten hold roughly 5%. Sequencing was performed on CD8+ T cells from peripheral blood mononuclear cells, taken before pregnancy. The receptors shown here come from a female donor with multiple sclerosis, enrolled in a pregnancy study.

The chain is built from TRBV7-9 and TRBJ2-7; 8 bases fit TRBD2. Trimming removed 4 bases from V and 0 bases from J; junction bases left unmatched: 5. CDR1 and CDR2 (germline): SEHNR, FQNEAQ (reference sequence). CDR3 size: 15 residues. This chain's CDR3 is CASSSTSASSYEQYF. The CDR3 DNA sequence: TGTGCCAGCAGCTCGACTAGCGCGAGCTCCTACGAGCAGTACTTC.

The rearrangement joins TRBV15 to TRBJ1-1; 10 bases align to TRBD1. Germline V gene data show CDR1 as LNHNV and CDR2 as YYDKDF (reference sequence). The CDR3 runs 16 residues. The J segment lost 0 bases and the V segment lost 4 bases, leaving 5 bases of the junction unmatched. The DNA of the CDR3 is TGTGCCACCAGCAAAGACAGGGGGCTAATGAACACTGAAGCTTTCTTT. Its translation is CATSKDRGLMNTEAFF.

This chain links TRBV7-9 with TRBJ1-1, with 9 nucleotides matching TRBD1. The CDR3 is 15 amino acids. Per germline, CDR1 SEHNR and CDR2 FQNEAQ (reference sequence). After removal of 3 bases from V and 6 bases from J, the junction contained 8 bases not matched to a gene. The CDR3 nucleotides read TGTGCCAGCAGCTTTACTGAACAGGGGGCGGCTGAAGCTTTCTTT. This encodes CASSFTEQGAAEAFF.

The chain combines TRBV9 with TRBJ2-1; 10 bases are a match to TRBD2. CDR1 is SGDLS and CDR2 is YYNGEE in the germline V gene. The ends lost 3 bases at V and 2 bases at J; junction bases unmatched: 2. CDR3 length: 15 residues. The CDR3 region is CASSGSGGTYNEQFF. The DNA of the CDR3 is TGTGCCAGCAGCGGTAGCGGGGGGACCTACAATGAGCAGTTCTTC.

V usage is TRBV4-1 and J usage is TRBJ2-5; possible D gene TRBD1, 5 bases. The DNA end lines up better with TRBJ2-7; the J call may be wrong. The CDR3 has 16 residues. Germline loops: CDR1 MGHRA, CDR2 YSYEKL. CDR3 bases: TGCGCCAGCAGCCAAGATTTGGGGCCTCCTCAGTACGAGCAGTACTTC. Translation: CASSQDLGPPQYEQYF.

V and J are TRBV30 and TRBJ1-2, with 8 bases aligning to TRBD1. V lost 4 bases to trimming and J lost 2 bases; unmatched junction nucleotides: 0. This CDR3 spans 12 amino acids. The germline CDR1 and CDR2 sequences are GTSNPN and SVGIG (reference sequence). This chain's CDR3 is CAWTGGNYGYTF. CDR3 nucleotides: TGTGCCTGGACAGGGGGCAACTATGGCTACACCTTC.

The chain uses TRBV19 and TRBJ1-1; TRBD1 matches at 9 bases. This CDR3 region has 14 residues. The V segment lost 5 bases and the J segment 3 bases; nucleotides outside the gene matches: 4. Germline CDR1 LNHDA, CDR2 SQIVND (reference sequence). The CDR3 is CASSLGQGHTEAFF. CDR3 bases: TGTGCCAGTAGTCTAGGACAGGGGCACACTGAAGCTTTCTTT.

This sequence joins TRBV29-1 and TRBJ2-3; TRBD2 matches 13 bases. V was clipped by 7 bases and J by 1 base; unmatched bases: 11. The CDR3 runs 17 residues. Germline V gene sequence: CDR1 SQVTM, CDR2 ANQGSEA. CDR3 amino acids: CSAWTSGRGGGTDTQYF. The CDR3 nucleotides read TGCAGCGCCTGGACTAGCGGGAGAGGGGGGGGCACAGATACGCAGTATTTT.

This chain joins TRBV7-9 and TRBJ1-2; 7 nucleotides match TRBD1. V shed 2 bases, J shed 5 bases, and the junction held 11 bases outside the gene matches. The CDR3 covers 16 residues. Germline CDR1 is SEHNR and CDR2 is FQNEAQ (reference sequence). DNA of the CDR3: TGTGCCAGCAGCTTACTCGGAGGGGGCGTGGGGTATGGCTACACCTTC. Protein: CASSLLGGGVGYGYTF.

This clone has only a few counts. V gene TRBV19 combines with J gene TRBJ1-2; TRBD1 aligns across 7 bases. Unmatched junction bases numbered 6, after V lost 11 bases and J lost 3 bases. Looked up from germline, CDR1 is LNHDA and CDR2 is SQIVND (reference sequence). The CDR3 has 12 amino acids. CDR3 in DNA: TGTGCCGGCCGGGACAGATACTATGGCTACACCTTC. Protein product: CAGRDRYYGYTF. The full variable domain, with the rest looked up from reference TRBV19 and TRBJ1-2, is DGGITQSPKYLFRKEGQNVTLSCEQNLNHDAMYWYRQDPGQGLRLIYYSQIVNDFQKGDIAEGYSVSREKKESFPLTVTSAQKNPTAFYLCAGRDRYYGYTFGSGTRLTVV.

The CDR3: CASSLQGSTEAFF. DNA for the CDR3: TGTGCCAGCAGCTTGCAGGGGAGCACTGAAGCTTTCTTT. The gene calls are TRBV5-4 and TRBJ1-1; TRBD1 is a possible D gene (6 bases). The V gene's germline CDR1 is SGHNT and CDR2 YYREEE (reference sequence). This CDR3 comprises 13 residues. Trimming removed 1 base from V and 4 bases from J, with 8 bases in between.

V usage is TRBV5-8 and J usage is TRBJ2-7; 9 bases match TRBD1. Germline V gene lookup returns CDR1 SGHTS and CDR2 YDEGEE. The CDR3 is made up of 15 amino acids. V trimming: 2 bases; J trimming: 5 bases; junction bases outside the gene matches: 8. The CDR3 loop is CASSLYVTGGDEQYF. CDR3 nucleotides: TGTGCCAGCAGCTTATATGTTACAGGGGGCGACGAGCAGTACTTC.

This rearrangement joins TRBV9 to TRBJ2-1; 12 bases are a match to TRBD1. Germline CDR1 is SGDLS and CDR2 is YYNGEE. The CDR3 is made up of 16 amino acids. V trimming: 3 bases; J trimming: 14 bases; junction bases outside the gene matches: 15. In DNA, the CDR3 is TGTGCCAGCAGCGCAGCCGGGACAGGGGGCCTAGCGGGGAAGTTCTTC. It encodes CASSAAGTGGLAGKFF.

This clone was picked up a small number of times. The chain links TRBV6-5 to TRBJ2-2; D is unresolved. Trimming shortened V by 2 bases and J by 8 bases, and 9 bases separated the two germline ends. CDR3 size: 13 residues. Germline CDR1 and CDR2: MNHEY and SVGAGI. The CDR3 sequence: CASSYSSSGELFF. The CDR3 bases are TGTGCCAGCAGTTACAGCTCCTCGGGGGAGCTGTTTTTT.

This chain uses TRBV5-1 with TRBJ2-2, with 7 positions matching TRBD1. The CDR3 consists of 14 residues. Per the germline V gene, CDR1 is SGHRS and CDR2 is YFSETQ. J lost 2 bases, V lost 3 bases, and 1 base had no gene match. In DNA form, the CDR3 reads TGCGCCAGCAGCTGGGACAGAAACACCGGGGAGCTGTTTTTT. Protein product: CASSWDRNTGELFF.

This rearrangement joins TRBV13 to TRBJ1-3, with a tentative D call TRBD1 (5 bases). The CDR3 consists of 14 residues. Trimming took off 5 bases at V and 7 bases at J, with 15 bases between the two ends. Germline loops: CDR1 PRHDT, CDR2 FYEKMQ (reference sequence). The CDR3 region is CASSPLQGMNTIYF. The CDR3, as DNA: TGTGCCAGCAGCCCGTTGCAGGGTATGAACACCATATATTTT.

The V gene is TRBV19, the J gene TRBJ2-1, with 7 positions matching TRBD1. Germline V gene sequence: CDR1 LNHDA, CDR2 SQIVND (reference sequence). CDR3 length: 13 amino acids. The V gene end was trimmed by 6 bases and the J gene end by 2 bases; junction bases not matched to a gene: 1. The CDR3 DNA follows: TGTGCCAGTAGCGGGACAGCCTACAATGAGCAGTTCTTC. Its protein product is CASSGTAYNEQFF.

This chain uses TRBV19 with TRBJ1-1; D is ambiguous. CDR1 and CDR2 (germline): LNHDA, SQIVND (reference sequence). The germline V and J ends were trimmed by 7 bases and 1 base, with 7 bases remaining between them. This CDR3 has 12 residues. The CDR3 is CASKEGNTEAFF. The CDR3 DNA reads TGTGCCAGTAAGGAGGGGAACACTGAAGCTTTCTTT.

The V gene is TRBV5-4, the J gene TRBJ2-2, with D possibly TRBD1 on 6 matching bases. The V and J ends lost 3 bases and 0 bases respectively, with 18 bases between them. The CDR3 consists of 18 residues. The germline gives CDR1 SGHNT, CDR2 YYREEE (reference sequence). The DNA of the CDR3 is TGTGCCAGCAGCTCAGGGGCAACTACAGCAGCGAACACCGGGGAGCTGTTTTTT. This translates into CASSSGATTAANTGELFF.

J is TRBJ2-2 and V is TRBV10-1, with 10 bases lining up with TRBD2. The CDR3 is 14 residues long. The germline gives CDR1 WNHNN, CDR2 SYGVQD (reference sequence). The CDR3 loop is CAKREGLRTGELFF. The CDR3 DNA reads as TGCGCTAAGCGGGAGGGCCTGCGGACCGGGGAGCTGTTTTTT.

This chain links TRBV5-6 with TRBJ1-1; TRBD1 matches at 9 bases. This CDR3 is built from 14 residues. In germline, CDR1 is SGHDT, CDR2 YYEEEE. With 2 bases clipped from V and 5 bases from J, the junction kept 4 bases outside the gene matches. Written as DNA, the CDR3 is TGTGCCAGCAGCTTAGGGACAGGGCATACTGAAGCTTTCTTT. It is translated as CASSLGTGHTEAFF.

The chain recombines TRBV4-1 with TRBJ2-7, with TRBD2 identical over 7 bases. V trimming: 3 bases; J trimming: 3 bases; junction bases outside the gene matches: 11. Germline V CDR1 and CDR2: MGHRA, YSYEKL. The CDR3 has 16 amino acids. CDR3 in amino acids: CASSQGRVIAGYEQYF. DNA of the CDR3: TGCGCCAGCAGCCAGGGCCGGGTGATAGCGGGCTACGAGCAGTACTTC.

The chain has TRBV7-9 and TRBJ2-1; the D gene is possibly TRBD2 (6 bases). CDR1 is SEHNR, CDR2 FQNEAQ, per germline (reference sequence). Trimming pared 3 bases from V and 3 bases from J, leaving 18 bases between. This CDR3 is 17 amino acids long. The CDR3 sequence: CASSFLSAGGYYNEQFF. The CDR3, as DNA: TGTGCCAGCAGCTTTTTATCCGCAGGAGGGTACTACAATGAGCAGTTCTTC. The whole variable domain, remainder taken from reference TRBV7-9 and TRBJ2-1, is DTGVSQNPRHKITKRGQNVTFRCDPISEHNRLYWYRQTLGQGPEFLTYFQNEAQLEKSRLLSDRFSAERPKGSFSTLEIQRTEQGDSAMYLCASSFLSAGGYYNEQFFGPGTRLTVL.

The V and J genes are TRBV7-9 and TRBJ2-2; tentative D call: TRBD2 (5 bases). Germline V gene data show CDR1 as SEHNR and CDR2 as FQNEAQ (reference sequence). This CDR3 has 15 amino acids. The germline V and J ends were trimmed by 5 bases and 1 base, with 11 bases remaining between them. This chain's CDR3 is CASSPVAGNTGELFF. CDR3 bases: TGTGCCAGCAGCCCAGTGGCGGGGAACACCGGGGAGCTGTTTTTT.

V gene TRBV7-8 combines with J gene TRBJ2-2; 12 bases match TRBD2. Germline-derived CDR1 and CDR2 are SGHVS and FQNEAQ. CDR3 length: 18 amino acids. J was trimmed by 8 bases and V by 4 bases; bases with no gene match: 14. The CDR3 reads CASSSPEGLAGWGGELFF. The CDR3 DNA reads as TGTGCCAGCAGCTCACCAGAAGGACTAGCGGGGTGGGGAGGGGAGCTGTTTTTT.

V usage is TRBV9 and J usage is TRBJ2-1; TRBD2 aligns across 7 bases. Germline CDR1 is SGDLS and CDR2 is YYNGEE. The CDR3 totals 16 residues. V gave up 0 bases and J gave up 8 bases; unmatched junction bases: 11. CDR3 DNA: TGTGCCAGCAGCGTAGCATGGGGGGGAGCCAGAGATGAGCAGTTCTTC. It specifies CASSVAWGGARDEQFF.

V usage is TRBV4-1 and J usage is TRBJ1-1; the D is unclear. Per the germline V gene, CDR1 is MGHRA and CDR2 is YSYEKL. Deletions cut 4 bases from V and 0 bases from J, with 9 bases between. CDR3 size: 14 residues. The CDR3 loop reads CASSLTDVNTEAFF. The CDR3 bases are TGCGCCAGCAGCCTTACAGATGTGAACACTGAAGCTTTCTTT.

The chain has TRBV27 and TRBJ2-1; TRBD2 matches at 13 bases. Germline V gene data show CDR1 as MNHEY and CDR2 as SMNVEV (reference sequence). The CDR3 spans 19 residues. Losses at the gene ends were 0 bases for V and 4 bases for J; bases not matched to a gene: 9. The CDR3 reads CASSLSGLAGSWGYNEQFF. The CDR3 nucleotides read TGTGCCAGCAGTTTATCGGGACTAGCGGGGTCATGGGGGTACAATGAGCAGTTCTTC.

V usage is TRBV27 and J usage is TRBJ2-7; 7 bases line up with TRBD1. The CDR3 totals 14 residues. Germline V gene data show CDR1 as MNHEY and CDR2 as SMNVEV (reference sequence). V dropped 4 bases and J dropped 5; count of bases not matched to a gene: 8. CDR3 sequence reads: CASSSGGRFDEQYF. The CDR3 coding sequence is TGTGCCAGCAGTTCAGGGGGACGGTTTGACGAGCAGTACTTC.

The CDR3 sequence is CASSSIVRGQNTEAFF. The CDR3 nucleotides are TGTGCCAGCAGCTCCATAGTCAGGGGGCAAAACACTGAAGCTTTCTTT. The chain couples TRBV7-3 to TRBJ1-1, with TRBD1 matching over 8 bases. The V segment lost 4 bases and the J segment 2 bases; nucleotides outside the gene matches: 9. The CDR3 is made up of 16 amino acids. In germline, CDR1 is SGHTA, CDR2 FQGTGA.

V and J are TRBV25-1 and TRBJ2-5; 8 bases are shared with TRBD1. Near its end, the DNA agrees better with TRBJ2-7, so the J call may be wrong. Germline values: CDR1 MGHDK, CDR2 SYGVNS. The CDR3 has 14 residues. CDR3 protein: CASSTGGALAEQYF. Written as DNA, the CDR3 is TGTGCCAGCAGCACAGGGGGAGCACTGGCCGAGCAGTACTTC.